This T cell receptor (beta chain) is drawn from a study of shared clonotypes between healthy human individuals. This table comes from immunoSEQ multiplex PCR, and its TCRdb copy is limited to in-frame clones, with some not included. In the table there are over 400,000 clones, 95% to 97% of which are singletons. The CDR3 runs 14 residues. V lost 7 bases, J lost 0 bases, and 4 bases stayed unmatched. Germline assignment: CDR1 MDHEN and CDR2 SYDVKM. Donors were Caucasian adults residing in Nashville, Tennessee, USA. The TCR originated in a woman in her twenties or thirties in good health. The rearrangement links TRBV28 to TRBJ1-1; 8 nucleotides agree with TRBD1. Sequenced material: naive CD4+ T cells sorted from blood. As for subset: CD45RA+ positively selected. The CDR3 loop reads CASIQGGMNTEAFF. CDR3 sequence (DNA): TGTGCCAGCATACAGGGGGGGATGAACACTGAAGCTTTCTTT.